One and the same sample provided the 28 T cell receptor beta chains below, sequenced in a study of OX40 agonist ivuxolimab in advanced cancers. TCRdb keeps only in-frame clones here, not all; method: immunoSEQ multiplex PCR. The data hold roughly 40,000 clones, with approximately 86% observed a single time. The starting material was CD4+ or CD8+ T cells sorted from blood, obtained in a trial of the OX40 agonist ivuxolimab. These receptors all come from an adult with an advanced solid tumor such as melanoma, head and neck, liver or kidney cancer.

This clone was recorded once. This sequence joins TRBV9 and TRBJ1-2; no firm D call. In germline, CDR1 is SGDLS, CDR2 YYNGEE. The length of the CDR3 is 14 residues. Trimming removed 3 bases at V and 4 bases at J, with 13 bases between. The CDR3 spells CASSARGEGYGYTF. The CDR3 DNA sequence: TGTGCCAGCAGCGCCAGAGGAGAGGGCTATGGCTACACCTTC.

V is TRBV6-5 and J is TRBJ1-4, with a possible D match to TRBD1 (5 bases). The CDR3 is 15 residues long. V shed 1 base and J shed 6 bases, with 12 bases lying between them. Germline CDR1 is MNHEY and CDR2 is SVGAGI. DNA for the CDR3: TGTGCCAGCAGTTACTACTTTGGGACTGATGAAAAACTGTTTTTT. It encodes CASSYYFGTDEKLFF.

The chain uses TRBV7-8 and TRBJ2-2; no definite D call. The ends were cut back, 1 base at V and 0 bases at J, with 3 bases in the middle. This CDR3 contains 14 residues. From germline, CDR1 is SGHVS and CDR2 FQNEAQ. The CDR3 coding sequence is TGTGCCAGCAGCTTAGAACCGAACACCGGGGAGCTGTTTTTT. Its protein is CASSLEPNTGELFF.

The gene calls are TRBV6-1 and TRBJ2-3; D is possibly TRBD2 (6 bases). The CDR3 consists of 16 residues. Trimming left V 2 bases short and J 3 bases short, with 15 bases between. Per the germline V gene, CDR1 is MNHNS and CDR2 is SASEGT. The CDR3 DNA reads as TGTGCCAGCAGTGAAAAGGTGGCGGGGTTGACAGATACGCAGTATTTT. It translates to CASSEKVAGLTDTQYF.

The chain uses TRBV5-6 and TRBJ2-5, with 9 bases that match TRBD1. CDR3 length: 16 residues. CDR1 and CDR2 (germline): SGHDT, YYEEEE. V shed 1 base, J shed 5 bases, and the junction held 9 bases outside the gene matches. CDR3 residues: CASSLPNRGRRETQYF. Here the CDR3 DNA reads TGTGCCAGCAGCTTGCCCAACAGGGGGCGGCGGGAGACCCAGTACTTC.

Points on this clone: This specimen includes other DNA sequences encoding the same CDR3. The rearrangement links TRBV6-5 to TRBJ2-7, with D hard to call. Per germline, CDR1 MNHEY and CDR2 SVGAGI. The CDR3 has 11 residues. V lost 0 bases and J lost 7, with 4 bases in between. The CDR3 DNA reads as TGTGCCAGCAGTTACTCTGGAGAGCAGTACTTC. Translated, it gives CASSYSGEQYF.

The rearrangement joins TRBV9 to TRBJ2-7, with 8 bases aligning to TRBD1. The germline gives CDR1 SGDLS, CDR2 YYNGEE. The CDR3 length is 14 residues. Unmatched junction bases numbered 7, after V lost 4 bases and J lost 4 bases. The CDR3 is CASSQGASGYEQYF. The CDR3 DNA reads TGTGCCAGCAGCCAGGGGGCGAGCGGTTACGAGCAGTACTTC.

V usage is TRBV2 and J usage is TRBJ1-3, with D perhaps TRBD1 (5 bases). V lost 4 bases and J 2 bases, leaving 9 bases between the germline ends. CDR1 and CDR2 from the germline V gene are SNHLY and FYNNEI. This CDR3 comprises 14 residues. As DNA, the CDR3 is TGTGCCAGCAGTGCATTGGGGGCTGGAAACACCATATATTTT. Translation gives CASSALGAGNTIYF.

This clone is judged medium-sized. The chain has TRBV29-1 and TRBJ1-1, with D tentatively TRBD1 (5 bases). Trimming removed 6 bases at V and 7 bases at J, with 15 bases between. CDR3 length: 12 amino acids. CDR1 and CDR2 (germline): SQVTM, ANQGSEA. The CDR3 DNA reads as TGCAGCGTCGGCCGGGACGGAAGTGAAGCTTTCTTT. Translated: CSVGRDGSEAFF.

CDR3 sequence reads: CASSHSTSGANVLTF. CDR3 DNA: TGTGCCAGCAGCCACAGTACTTCTGGGGCCAACGTCCTGACTTTC. V gene TRBV6-5 combines with J gene TRBJ2-6; no definite D call. Germline-derived CDR1 and CDR2 are MNHEY and SVGAGI. The CDR3 is made up of 15 amino acids. V shed 6 bases and J shed 1 base, with 10 bases lying between them.

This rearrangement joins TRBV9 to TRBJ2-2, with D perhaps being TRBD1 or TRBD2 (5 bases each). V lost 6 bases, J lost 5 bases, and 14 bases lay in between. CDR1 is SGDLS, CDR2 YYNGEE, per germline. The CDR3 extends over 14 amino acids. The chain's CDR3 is CASMRGEWTGELFF. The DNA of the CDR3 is TGTGCCAGCATGAGGGGCGAGTGGACCGGGGAGCTGTTTTTT.

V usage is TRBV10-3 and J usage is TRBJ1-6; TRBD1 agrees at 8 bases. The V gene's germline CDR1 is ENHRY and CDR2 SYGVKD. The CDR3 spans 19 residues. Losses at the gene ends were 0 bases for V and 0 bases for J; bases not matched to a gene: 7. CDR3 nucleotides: TGTGCCATCAGTGAGTCGTCTAGGGACAGGAGCTCCTATAATTCACCCCTCCACTTT. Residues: CAISESSRDRSSYNSPLHF.

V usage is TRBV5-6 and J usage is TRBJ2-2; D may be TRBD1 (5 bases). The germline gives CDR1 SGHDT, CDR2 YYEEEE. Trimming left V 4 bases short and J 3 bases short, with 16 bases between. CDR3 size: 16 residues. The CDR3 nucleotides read TGTGCCAGCAGCGTTGAAGTGACAGTTTACACCGGGGAGCTGTTTTTT. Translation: CASSVEVTVYTGELFF.

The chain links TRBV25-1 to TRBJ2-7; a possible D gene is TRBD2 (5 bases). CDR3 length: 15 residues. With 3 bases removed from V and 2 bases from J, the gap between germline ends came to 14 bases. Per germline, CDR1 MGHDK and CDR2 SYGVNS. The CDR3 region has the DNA TGTGCCAGCAGTGATCCTAGGACGGGAACCTACGAGCAGTACTTC. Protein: CASSDPRTGTYEQYF.

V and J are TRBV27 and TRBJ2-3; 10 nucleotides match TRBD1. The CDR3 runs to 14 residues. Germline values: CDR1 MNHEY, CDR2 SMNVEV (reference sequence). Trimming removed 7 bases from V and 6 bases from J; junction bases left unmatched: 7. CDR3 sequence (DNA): TGTGCCAGCACTTACGGACAGGGGGGGGATACGCAGTATTTT. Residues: CASTYGQGGDTQYF.

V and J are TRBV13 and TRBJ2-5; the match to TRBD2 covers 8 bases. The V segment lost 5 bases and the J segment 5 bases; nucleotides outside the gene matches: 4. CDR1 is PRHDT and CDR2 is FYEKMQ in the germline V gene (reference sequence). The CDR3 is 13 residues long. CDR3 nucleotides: TGTGCCAGCAGCGTCGGGAGGGGGGAGACCCAGTACTTC. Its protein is CASSVGRGETQYF.

The CDR3 nucleotides are TGTGCCAGCAGTTACCCAGAGCAGTACTTC. Its translation is CASSYPEQYF. This chain connects TRBV6-5 to TRBJ2-7, with D unresolved. V lost 2 bases, J lost 7 bases, and 3 bases lay in between. CDR1 and CDR2 from the germline V gene are MNHEY and SVGAGI. This CDR3 has 10 amino acids.

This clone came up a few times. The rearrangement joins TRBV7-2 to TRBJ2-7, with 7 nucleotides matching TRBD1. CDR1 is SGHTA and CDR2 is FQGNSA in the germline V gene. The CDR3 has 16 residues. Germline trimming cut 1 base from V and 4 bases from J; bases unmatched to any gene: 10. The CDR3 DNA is TGTGCCAGCAGCTTAGGACGACAGGGTAAGGCTTACGAGCAGTACTTC. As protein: CASSLGRQGKAYEQYF.

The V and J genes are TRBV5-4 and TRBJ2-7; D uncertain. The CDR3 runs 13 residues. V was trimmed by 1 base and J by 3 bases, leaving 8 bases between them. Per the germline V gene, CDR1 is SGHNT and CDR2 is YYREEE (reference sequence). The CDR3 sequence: CASSLKGYYEQYF. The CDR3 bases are TGTGCCAGCAGCTTGAAAGGGTACTACGAGCAGTACTTC.

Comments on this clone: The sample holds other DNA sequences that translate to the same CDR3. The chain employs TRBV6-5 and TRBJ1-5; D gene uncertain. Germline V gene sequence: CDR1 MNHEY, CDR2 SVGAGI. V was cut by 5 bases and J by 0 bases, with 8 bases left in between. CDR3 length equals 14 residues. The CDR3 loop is CASSPVYSNQPQHF. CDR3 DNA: TGTGCCAGCAGTCCGGTTTATAGCAATCAGCCCCAGCATTTT.

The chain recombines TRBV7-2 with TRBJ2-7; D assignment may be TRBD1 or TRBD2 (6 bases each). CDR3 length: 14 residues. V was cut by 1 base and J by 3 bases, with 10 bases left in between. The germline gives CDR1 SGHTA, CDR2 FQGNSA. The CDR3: CASSLGGTSYEQYF. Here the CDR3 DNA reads TGTGCCAGCAGCTTAGGCGGGACAAGCTACGAGCAGTACTTC.

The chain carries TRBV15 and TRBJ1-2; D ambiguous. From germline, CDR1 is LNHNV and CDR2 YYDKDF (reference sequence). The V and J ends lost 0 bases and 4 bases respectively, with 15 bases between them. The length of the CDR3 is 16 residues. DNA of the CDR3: TGTGCCACCAGCAGAGATGTCGGGCCGAGCCTCTATGGCTACACCTTC. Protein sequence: CATSRDVGPSLYGYTF.

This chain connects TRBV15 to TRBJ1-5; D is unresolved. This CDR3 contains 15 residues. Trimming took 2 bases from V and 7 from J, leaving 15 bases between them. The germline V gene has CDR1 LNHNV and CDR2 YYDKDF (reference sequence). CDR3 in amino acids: CATSRTLGSRQPQHF. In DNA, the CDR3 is TGTGCCACCAGCAGAACCCTGGGGTCGCGGCAGCCCCAGCATTTT.

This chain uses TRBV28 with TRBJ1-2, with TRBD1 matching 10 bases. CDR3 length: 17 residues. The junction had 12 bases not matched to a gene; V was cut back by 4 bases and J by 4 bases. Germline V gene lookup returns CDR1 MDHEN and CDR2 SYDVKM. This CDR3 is CASSYGTGVLQGYGYTF. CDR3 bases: TGTGCCAGCAGTTACGGGACAGGGGTTCTGCAAGGCTATGGCTACACCTTC.

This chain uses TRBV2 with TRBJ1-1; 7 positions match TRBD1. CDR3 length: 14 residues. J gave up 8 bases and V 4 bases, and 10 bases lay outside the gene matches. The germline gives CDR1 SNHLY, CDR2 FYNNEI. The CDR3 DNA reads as TGTGCCAGCAGTGGGACTGACAGGGTTGTAGAAGCTTTCTTT. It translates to CASSGTDRVVEAFF.

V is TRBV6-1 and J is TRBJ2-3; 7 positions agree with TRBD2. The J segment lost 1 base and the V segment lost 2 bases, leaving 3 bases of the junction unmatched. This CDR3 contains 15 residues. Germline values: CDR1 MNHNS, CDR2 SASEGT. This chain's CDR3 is CASSEPSGGTDTQYF. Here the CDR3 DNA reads TGTGCCAGCAGTGAACCCAGCGGGGGCACAGATACGCAGTATTTT.

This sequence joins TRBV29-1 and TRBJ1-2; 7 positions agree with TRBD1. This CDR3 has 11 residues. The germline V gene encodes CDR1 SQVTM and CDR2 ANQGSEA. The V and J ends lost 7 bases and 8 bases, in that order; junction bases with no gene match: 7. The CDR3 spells CSGFTGEGYTF. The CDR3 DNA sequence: TGCAGCGGATTTACAGGGGAGGGCTACACCTTC.

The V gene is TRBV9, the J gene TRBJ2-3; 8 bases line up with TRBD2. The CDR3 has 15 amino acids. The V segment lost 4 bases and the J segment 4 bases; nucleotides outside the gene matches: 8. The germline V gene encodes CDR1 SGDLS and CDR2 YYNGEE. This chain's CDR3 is CASSPDGGASDTQYF. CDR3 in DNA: TGTGCCAGCAGCCCCGACGGGGGGGCGTCAGATACGCAGTATTTT. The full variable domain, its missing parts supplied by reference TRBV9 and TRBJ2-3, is DSGVTQTPKHLITATGQRVTLRCSPRSGDLSVYWYQQSLDQGLQFLIQYYNGEERAKGNILERFSAQQFPDLHSELNLSSLELGDSALYFCASSPDGGASDTQYFGPGTRLTVL.